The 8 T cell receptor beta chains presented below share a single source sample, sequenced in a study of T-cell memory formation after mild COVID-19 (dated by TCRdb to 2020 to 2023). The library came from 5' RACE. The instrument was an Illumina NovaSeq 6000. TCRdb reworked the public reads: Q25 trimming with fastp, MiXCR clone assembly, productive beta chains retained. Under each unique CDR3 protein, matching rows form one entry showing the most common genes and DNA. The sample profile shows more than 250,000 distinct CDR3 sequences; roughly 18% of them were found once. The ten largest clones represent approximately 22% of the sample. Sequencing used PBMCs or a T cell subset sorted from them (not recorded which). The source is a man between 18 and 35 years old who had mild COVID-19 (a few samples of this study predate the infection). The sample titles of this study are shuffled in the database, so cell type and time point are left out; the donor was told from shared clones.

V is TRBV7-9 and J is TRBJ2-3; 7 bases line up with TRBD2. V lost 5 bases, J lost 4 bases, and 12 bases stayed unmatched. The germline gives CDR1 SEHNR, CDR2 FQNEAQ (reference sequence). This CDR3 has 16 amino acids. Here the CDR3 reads CASSTQLAPRADTQYF. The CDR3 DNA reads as TGTGCCAGCAGCACACAACTAGCGCCGAGGGCAGATACGCAGTATTTT.

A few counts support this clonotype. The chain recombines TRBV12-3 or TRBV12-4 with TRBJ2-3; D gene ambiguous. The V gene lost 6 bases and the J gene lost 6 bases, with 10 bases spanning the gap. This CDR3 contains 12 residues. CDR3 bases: TGTGCCAGCAGGTTTTTTACTGATACGCAGTATTTT. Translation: CASRFFTDTQYF.

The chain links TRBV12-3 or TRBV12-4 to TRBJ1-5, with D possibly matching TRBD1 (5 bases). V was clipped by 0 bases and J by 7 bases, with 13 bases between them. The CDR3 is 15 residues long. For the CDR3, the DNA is TGTGCCAGCAGTTTAGCGCGGGGCAGGGAACAGCCCCAGCATTTT. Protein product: CASSLARGREQPQHF.

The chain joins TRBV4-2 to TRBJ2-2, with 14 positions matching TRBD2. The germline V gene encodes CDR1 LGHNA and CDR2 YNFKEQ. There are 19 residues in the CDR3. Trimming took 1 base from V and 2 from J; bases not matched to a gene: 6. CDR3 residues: CASSQGGLAGELNTGELFF. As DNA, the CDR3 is TGTGCCAGCAGCCAAGGGGGACTAGCGGGGGAACTTAACACCGGGGAGCTGTTTTTT.

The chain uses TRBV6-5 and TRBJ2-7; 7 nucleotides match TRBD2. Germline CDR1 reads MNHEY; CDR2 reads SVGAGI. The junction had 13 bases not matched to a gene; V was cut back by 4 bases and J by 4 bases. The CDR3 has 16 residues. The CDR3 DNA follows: TGTGCCAGCAGTTTATCCGTCGGCAGCGGGGTGTACGAGCAGTACTTC. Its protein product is CASSLSVGSGVYEQYF.

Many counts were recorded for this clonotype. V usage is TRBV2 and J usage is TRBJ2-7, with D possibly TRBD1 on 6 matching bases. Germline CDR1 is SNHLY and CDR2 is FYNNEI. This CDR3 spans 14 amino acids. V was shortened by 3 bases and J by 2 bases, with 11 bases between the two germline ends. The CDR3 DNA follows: TGTGCCAGCAGTGAGGGACACGGCACCTACGAGCAGTACGTC. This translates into CASSEGHGTYEQYV.

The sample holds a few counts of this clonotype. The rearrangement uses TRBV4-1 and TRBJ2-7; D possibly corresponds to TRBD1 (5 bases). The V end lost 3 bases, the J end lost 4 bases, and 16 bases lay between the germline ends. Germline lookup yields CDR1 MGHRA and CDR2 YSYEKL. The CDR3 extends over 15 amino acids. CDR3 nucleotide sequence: TGCGCCAGCAGCCACCAGACAGTAGGGGTTTACGAGCAGTACTTC. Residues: CASSHQTVGVYEQYF.

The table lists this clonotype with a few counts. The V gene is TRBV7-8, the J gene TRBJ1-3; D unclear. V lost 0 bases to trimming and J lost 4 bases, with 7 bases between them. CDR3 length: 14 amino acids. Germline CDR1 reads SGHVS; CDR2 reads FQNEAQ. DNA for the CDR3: TGTGCCAGCAGCTTAGCGGACCTAGGAAACACCATATATTTT. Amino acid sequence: CASSLADLGNTIYF.